This TCR beta chain stems from a study of control samples from healthy donors and cancer patients. The table came from immunoSEQ multiplex PCR; TCRdb's copy has only in-frame clones and leaves some out. The sample yields roughly 100,000 clones, roughly 88% seen once. This CDR3 has 14 amino acids. Trimming took 6 bases from V and 3 from J, leaving 15 bases between them. The germline gives CDR1 LNHNV, CDR2 YYDKDF (reference sequence). This clonotype originated in a man under 40 in good health. This chain links TRBV15 with TRBJ2-7; possible D gene TRBD2, 6 bases. Sequencing was done on a sample of blood. The CDR3: CATSPGTSVYEQYF. The CDR3 bases are TGTGCCACCAGTCCGGGGACTTCTGTCTACGAGCAGTACTTC.